This passage covers 30 T cell receptor beta chains from one sample sequenced in a study of T cells in Graves' hyperthyroidism and ophthalmopathy. It was RNA transcripts that yielded the amplified TCR beta CDR3 regions. Carried out on the TCR CDR3, a first-round RT-PCR used the HTBI primer set. TCRdb passed the multiplex PCR reads through MiXCR, listing each CDR3 protein once. The table has roughly 380,000 distinct CDR3 sequences, 14% seen once. Input material: blood. The receptors shown here come from a woman aged 55-70 years with Graves' hyperthyroidism.

V usage is TRBV19 and J usage is TRBJ2-3; a possible D gene is TRBD1 (6 bases). From germline, CDR1 is LNHDA and CDR2 SQIVND (reference sequence). The CDR3 length is 13 residues. V was clipped by 8 bases and J by 3 bases, with 12 bases between them. CDR3 sequence reads: CASSIGQTDTQYF. Here the CDR3 DNA reads TGTGCCAGTTCTATCGGACAGACAGATACGCAGTATTTT.

This clonotype was seen repeatedly, ten times or more. This chain connects TRBV11-2 to TRBJ1-2, with no clear D. This CDR3 is 14 amino acids long. Per the germline V gene, CDR1 is SGHAT and CDR2 is FQNNGV. Trimming pared 8 bases from V and 2 bases from J, leaving 15 bases between. The CDR3 coding sequence is TGTGCCAGCGCCGGGTACGGGAAGAACTATGGCTACACCTTC. This translates into CASAGYGKNYGYTF.

Ten or more counts support this clonotype. The CDR3 region has the DNA TGTGCCAGCAGTATAACAGGGAATCAGCCCCAGCATTTT. Translated, it gives CASSITGNQPQHF. V and J are TRBV6-1 and TRBJ1-5, with a tentative D call TRBD1 (6 bases). Germline V gives CDR1 MNHNS, CDR2 SASEGT. This CDR3 comprises 13 residues. The V end was cut by 5 bases, the J end by 4 bases, with 9 bases between.

V gene TRBV2 combines with J gene TRBJ2-7, with no clear D. Trimming cost V 11 bases and J 3 bases, with 17 bases left between them. This CDR3 is built from 13 residues. The germline CDR1 and CDR2 sequences are SNHLY and FYNNEI. The CDR3 DNA reads TGTGCCGGAAAAACCGACGGCAACTACGAGCAGTACTTC. Translated: CAGKTDGNYEQYF.

The chain is built from TRBV20-1 and TRBJ1-2, with D uncertain. V shed 6 bases and J shed 1 base, with 18 bases lying between them. The germline V gene encodes CDR1 DFQATT and CDR2 SNEGSKA (reference sequence). The CDR3 is made up of 15 amino acids. The CDR3 nucleotides read TGCAGTGCCCCAGGTGGTGGGAGGGTTAACTATGGCTACACCTTC. It yields the protein CSAPGGGRVNYGYTF.

This clonotype was seen more than once but under ten times. The V call is TRBV7-9, the J call TRBJ2-7; D is unclear. The V gene lost 0 bases and the J gene lost 6 bases, with 15 bases spanning the gap. CDR3 length equals 15 residues. From germline, CDR1 is SEHNR and CDR2 FQNEAQ (reference sequence). This CDR3 reads CASSLAKLDNLEQYF. The CDR3 coding sequence is TGTGCCAGCAGCTTAGCAAAACTTGACAACCTCGAGCAGTACTTC.

This clonotype was seen ten or more times. This chain uses TRBV6-2 or TRBV6-3 with TRBJ2-1; TRBD2 aligns across 9 bases. Losses at the gene ends were 8 bases for V and 4 bases for J; bases not matched to a gene: 12. From germline, CDR1 is MNHEY and CDR2 SVGEGT. This CDR3 is built from 16 residues. Written as DNA, the CDR3 is TGTGCCAGCCGCTCCCCCTTAGCGGGAGCGTACAATGAGCAGTTCTTC. Translated, it gives CASRSPLAGAYNEQFF.

The chain recombines TRBV20-1 with TRBJ2-7; D may be TRBD1 (7 bases). The CDR3 has 13 residues. With 5 bases removed from V and 0 bases from J, the gap between germline ends came to 11 bases. In germline, CDR1 is DFQATT, CDR2 SNEGSKA (reference sequence). CDR3 bases: TGCAGTGCTCGCGGGACAGACTCCTACGAGCAGTACTTC. It yields the protein CSARGTDSYEQYF.

This clonotype was counted ten times or more. The V call is TRBV5-1, the J call TRBJ2-3; D gene uncertain. Per germline, CDR1 SGHRS and CDR2 YFSETQ. The CDR3 consists of 15 residues. The V and J ends lost 4 bases and 4 bases respectively, with 16 bases between them. CDR3: CASSPGDGQPDTQYF. CDR3 nucleotide sequence: TGCGCCAGCAGCCCCGGCGACGGGCAACCAGATACGCAGTATTTT.

This sequence joins TRBV24-1 and TRBJ1-2; weak D call: TRBD1 (5 bases). The CDR3 runs 13 residues. The germline gives CDR1 KGHDR, CDR2 SFDVKD. The ends were cut back, 4 bases at V and 4 bases at J, with 9 bases in the middle. CDR3 sequence: CATSESGTYGYTF. In nucleotides, the CDR3 is TGTGCCACCAGTGAATCGGGGACCTATGGCTACACCTTC.

There are many counts of this clonotype. The chain employs TRBV20-1 and TRBJ2-2; TRBD2 aligns across 7 bases. CDR1 is DFQATT and CDR2 is SNEGSKA in the germline V gene (reference sequence). V trimming: 2 bases; J trimming: 7 bases; junction bases outside the gene matches: 7. This CDR3 comprises 14 residues. The CDR3 sequence: CSARLVGGSGELFF. Written as DNA, the CDR3 is TGCAGTGCTAGACTGGTTGGCGGGAGCGGGGAGCTGTTTTTT.

This clonotype was observed at least ten times. CDR3 nucleotide sequence: TGTGCCAGCTCACCCCGAGACAGGCCCCCTGACGAGCAGTACTTC. Residues: CASSPRDRPPDEQYF. This sequence joins TRBV18 and TRBJ2-7; possibly TRBD1 for D (6 bases). CDR1 KGHSH and CDR2 LQKENI come from the germline V gene. Trimming stripped 3 bases from V and 5 bases from J, with 17 bases between. The CDR3 is 15 residues long.

Ten or more counts support this clonotype. The chain is built from TRBV2 and TRBJ2-2; 9 bases are a match to TRBD1. V gave up 6 bases and J gave up 4 bases; unmatched junction bases: 18. CDR1 SNHLY and CDR2 FYNNEI come from the germline V gene. The CDR3 length is 19 residues. This CDR3 reads CASSWSVRTGGGGTGELFF. CDR3 coding DNA: TGTGCCAGCAGCTGGTCGGTCCGAACAGGGGGCGGTGGCACCGGGGAGCTGTTTTTT.

This clonotype came up many times. The chain recombines TRBV20-1 with TRBJ2-3; either TRBD1 or TRBD2 may supply D (5 bases each). CDR1 and CDR2 (germline): DFQATT, SNEGSKA (reference sequence). The CDR3 contains 13 residues. The ends were cut back, 3 bases at V and 7 bases at J, with 14 bases in the middle. The CDR3 protein is CSARGDGSYTQYF. In DNA form, the CDR3 reads TGCAGTGCTAGGGGGGACGGCTCATATACGCAGTATTTT.

This clonotype was seen at least ten times. The rearrangement uses TRBV6-1 and TRBJ1-1; TRBD1 aligns across 9 bases. The V segment lost 8 bases and the J segment 0 bases; nucleotides outside the gene matches: 4. This CDR3 region has 14 residues. In germline, CDR1 is MNHNS, CDR2 SASEGT. CDR3 protein: CASARDRVNTEAFF. The CDR3 bases are TGTGCCAGCGCCCGGGACAGGGTGAACACTGAAGCTTTCTTT.

This clonotype has just a few counts. This chain links TRBV30 with TRBJ2-3; D is unresolved. V lost 3 bases and J 5 bases, leaving 12 bases between the germline ends. This CDR3 contains 13 residues. The germline V gene encodes CDR1 GTSNPN and CDR2 SVGIG (reference sequence). CDR3 DNA: TGTGCCTGGAGAGGGCAATCAGGAGATACGCAGTATTTT. Translation gives CAWRGQSGDTQYF.

This clonotype turned up a few times. The chain is built from TRBV29-1 and TRBJ2-2, with D possibly being TRBD1 (6 bases). CDR1 and CDR2 (germline): SQVTM, ANQGSEA. CDR3 length equals 14 residues. V lost 4 bases and J 6 bases, leaving 15 bases between the germline ends. CDR3 sequence (DNA): TGCAGCGTTGTTCAGACAGGATTCTCCGGGGAGCTGTTTTTT. Protein sequence: CSVVQTGFSGELFF.

This clonotype was counted at least ten times. The chain recombines TRBV5-1 with TRBJ2-7, with 9 bases identical to TRBD1. CDR3 size: 15 residues. Germline CDR1 and CDR2: SGHRS and YFSETQ. J was trimmed by 2 bases and V by 4 bases; bases with no gene match: 7. The chain's CDR3 is CASSTGQGRAYEQYF. In DNA, the CDR3 is TGCGCCAGCAGCACAGGACAGGGGCGGGCCTACGAGCAGTACTTC.

A note on this clonotype: A much larger clone lies a single base off, so this may be a read error. The genes are TRBV12-3 or TRBV12-4 and TRBJ2-2; 7 bases are a match to TRBD2. The CDR3 sequence is 14 residues long. J was trimmed by 6 bases and V by 2 bases; bases with no gene match: 3. The CDR3 nucleotides are TGTGCCAGCAGTTTACTAGCGGAGGCCGGGGAGCTGTTTTTT. It specifies CASSLLAEAGELFF.

This clonotype turned up a few times. V is TRBV7-2 and J is TRBJ2-5, with 7 bases fitting TRBD2. Germline V lookup: CDR1 SGHTA, CDR2 FQGNSA. Trimming at V came to 1 base and at J to 5 bases, leaving 13 bases not matched to a gene. The CDR3 spans 17 residues. The CDR3 here is CASSLGASSGGGETQYF. CDR3 in DNA: TGTGCCAGCAGCTTAGGGGCCTCTAGCGGCGGGGGTGAGACCCAGTACTTC.

This clonotype was picked up a small number of times. This CDR3 fails to terminate in the conserved phenylalanine or tryptophan, so it likely reflects a read error. CDR3 amino acids: CASSQGWSGRDYEQYL. The CDR3 DNA reads as TGTGCCAGCAGCCAAGGATGGAGCGGGAGGGACTACGAGCAGTACCTC. V is TRBV4-2 and J is TRBJ2-7; TRBD2 aligns across 10 bases. The CDR3 covers 16 residues. The J segment lost 3 bases and the V segment lost 1 base, leaving 6 bases of the junction unmatched. The germline CDR1 and CDR2 sequences are LGHNA and YNFKEQ.

This clonotype was found many times. The chain is built from TRBV20-1 and TRBJ2-7; D possibly corresponds to TRBD1 (5 bases). Germline V lookup: CDR1 DFQATT, CDR2 SNEGSKA (reference sequence). V was cut by 6 bases and J by 1 base, with 16 bases left in between. The CDR3 has 14 amino acids. The CDR3 DNA reads TGCAGTGCGGAAGGGCAGGGTGGGTCCTACGAGCAGTACTTC. Translating gives CSAEGQGGSYEQYF.

The sample holds a few counts of this clonotype. The chain is built from TRBV27 and TRBJ1-1; a possible D gene is TRBD1 (5 bases). The CDR3 extends over 16 amino acids. Trimming pared 2 bases from V and 4 bases from J, leaving 17 bases between. Germline assignment: CDR1 MNHEY and CDR2 SMNVEV (reference sequence). As DNA, the CDR3 is TGTGCCAGCAGTTTAATTTCAACGGCAGGGCCCACTGAAGCTTTCTTT. Encoded protein: CASSLISTAGPTEAFF.

This clonotype was counted ten times or more. The gene calls are TRBV12-3 or TRBV12-4 and TRBJ1-2; no firm D call. V shed 1 base and J shed 4 bases, with 10 bases lying between them. The length of the CDR3 is 14 residues. CDR3 residues: CASSLDNPIYGYTF. The CDR3 DNA reads as TGTGCCAGCAGTTTAGACAACCCGATCTATGGCTACACCTTC.

This clonotype has ten or more counts. This chain uses TRBV12-3 or TRBV12-4 with TRBJ1-1, with 9 nucleotides matching TRBD1. This CDR3 spans 16 amino acids. Trimming removed 5 bases from V and 4 bases from J; junction bases left unmatched: 11. The DNA for the CDR3 is TGTGCCAGCAGTGCCCACAGGGGGCTCGGTAGCACTGAAGCTTTCTTT. Amino acid sequence: CASSAHRGLGSTEAFF.

The chain links TRBV3-1 to TRBJ2-7, with 7 bases identical to TRBD2. This CDR3 has 15 residues. The V segment lost 1 base and the J segment 2 bases; nucleotides outside the gene matches: 5. The germline gives CDR1 LGHDT, CDR2 YNNKEL (reference sequence). CDR3 protein: CASSQGSSGAYEQYF. CDR3 DNA sequence: TGTGCCAGCAGCCAAGGGTCTAGCGGCGCCTACGAGCAGTACTTC.

The chain joins TRBV19 to TRBJ2-5, with TRBD2 matching 7 bases. The germline CDR1 and CDR2 sequences are LNHDA and SQIVND (reference sequence). The V gene end was trimmed by 10 bases and the J gene end by 4 bases; junction bases not matched to a gene: 6. This CDR3 has 12 amino acids. This CDR3 reads CATGTKLETQYF. DNA of the CDR3: TGTGCCACAGGGACTAAACTAGAGACCCAGTACTTC.

This clonotype was counted at least ten times. The V call is TRBV18, the J call TRBJ1-1, with 10 nucleotides matching TRBD1. Germline CDR1 reads KGHSH; CDR2 reads LQKENI. The ends lost 2 bases at V and 0 bases at J; junction bases unmatched: 6. The CDR3 has 17 amino acids. CDR3 in DNA: TGTGCCAGCTCACCAAGGACAGGGGGAGGCATGAACACTGAAGCTTTCTTT. It is translated as CASSPRTGGGMNTEAFF.

This clonotype occurred a few times. The gene calls are TRBV6-6 and TRBJ2-7, with 9 bases that match TRBD1. Trimming cost V 2 bases and J 4 bases; bases outside gene matches: 18. CDR3 length: 19 amino acids. Germline CDR1 MNHNY, CDR2 SVGAGI (reference sequence). CDR3 nucleotide sequence: TGTGCCAGCAGTTACAGGACAGGGGCCGCTTTAGTACATTTATACGAGCAGTACTTC. Translated, it gives CASSYRTGAALVHLYEQYF.

This clonotype occurred many times. The J gene is TRBJ1-4, the V gene TRBV3-1; D unclear. V lost 3 bases, J lost 4 bases, and 3 bases lay in between. Germline CDR1 is LGHDT and CDR2 is YNNKEL (reference sequence). This CDR3 contains 12 residues. In DNA, the CDR3 is TGTGCCAGCAGCCACAGTAATGAAAAACTGTTTTTT. Translating gives CASSHSNEKLFF.